A selection of T cell receptor beta chains follows, all from one sample in a study of shared clonotypes between healthy human individuals. Produced via immunoSEQ multiplex PCR; TCRdb's table is partial and in-frame only. The table has approximately 980,000 clones, 76% seen once. The material sequenced was memory CD4+ T cells sorted from blood. The receptors here all came from a man younger than 35 in good health. Both conserved end residues are part of each CDR3. A D gene is named only where the DNA matches it firmly. Only part of the rows carry a size: once, few, many, or a class if the clone is expanded.

TRBJ2-5,-,TRBV18,-,CASSPGAVEETQYF,TGTGCCAGCTCACCCGGGGCTGTGGAAGAGACCCAGTACTTC
TRBJ2-7,few,TRBV5-1,TRBD2,CASSLGLAGHEQYF,TGCGCCAGCAGCCTCGGACTAGCGGGACACGAGCAGTACTTC
TRBJ2-2,-,TRBV7-9,-,CASSLAPGELFF,TGTGCCAGCAGCTTAGCCCCCGGGGAGCTGTTTTTT
TRBJ2-7,many,TRBV7-2,-,CASSASPGLAGPYEQYF,TGTGCCAGCAGCGCCTCACCGGGACTGGCTGGGCCCTACGAGCAGTACTTC
TRBJ1-3,-,TRBV19,-,CASSISAVSGNTIYF,TGTGCCAGTAGTATCTCTGCAGTCTCTGGAAACACCATATATTTT
TRBJ1-3,-,TRBV4-3,-,CASSQDRGSGNTIYF,TGCGCCAGCAGCCAAGATAGGGGGTCTGGCAACACCATATATTTT
TRBJ1-4,-,TRBV30,-,CAWSVRAGEKLFF,TGTGCCTGGAGTGTACGAGCAGGTGAAAAACTGTTTTTT
TRBJ1-5,once,TRBV6-6,TRBD1,CASSTGTGVNQPQHF,TGTGCCAGCAGTACCGGGACAGGGGTCAATCAGCCCCAGCATTTT
TRBJ1-4,-,TRBV10-2,TRBD1,CASSGRGTGGEKLFF,TGCGCCAGCAGTGGGCGGGGGACAGGGGGTGAAAAACTGTTTTTT
TRBJ2-7,-,TRBV2,-,CASSESGQWGYEQYF,TGTGCCAGCAGTGAGTCGGGGCAGTGGGGCTACGAGCAGTACTTC
TRBJ2-1,-,TRBV7-6,TRBD2,CASSLGLAGRDEQFF,TGTGCCAGCAGCTTAGGTCTAGCGGGAAGGGATGAGCAGTTCTTC
TRBJ1-4,-,TRBV9,-,CASSGEGGFGEKLFF,TGTGCCAGCAGCGGTGAGGGGGGGTTTGGTGAAAAACTGTTTTTT
TRBJ2-2,-,TRBV14,-,CASSQDTGELFF,TGTGCCAGCAGCCAAGACACCGGGGAGCTGTTTTTT
TRBJ1-2,-,TRBV28,TRBD1,CASKGGTGRNYGYTF,TGTGCCAGCAAAGGAGGGACAGGGAGGAACTATGGCTACACCTTC
TRBJ2-3,-,TRBV5-1,-,CASSSTHNTQYF,TGCGCCAGCAGCTCGACACATAATACGCAGTATTTT
TRBJ2-2,once,TRBV5-1,TRBD1,CASSEDRPNTGELFF,TGCGCCAGCAGCGAGGACAGGCCGAACACCGGGGAGCTGTTTTTT
TRBJ2-1,-,TRBV7-2,TRBD2,CASSSAGTTYNEQFF,TGTGCCAGCAGCTCGGCCGGGACTACCTACAATGAGCAGTTCTTC
TRBJ2-2,-,TRBV2,TRBD1,CASSGQGTNTGELFF,TGTGCCAGCAGCGGACAGGGAACGAACACCGGGGAGCTGTTTTTT
TRBJ1-2,-,TRBV10-3,TRBD1,CAISGLGQGAGGYTF,TGTGCCATCAGTGGGTTGGGACAGGGGGCTGGTGGCTACACCTTC
TRBJ2-5,-,TRBV7-2,-,CASSLAPEETQYF,TGTGCCAGCAGCTTAGCGCCGGAAGAGACCCAGTACTTC
TRBJ2-5,-,TRBV27,-,CASSFRWQETQYF,TGTGCCAGCAGTTTTAGGTGGCAAGAGACCCAGTACTTC
TRBJ2-7,-,TRBV5-1,TRBD2,CASSLGRTSGGPYEQYF,TGCGCCAGCAGCTTGGGTCGGACTAGCGGGGGGCCCTACGAGCAGTACTTC
TRBJ2-7,-,TRBV28,-,CASSLMGNQEQYF,TGTGCCAGCAGTTTAATGGGTAATCAGGAGCAGTACTTC
TRBJ2-2,once,TRBV9,-,CASTESPGHDTGELFF,TGTGCCAGCACCGAAAGTCCGGGACACGACACCGGGGAGCTGTTTTTT
TRBJ2-2,many,TRBV5-1,-,CASSSTANTGELFF,TGCGCCAGCAGCTCGACAGCAAACACCGGGGAGCTGTTTTTT
TRBJ2-2,-,TRBV5-5,TRBD2,CASSLSSLAGAGDTGELFF,TGTGCCAGCAGCTTGTCATCACTAGCGGGGGCTGGGGACACCGGGGAGCTGTTTTTT
TRBJ1-1,-,TRBV18,-,CASSPRQDMNTEAFF,TGTGCCAGCTCACCAAGACAGGACATGAACACTGAAGCTTTCTTT